Presented here are 2 T cell receptor beta chains from one specimen sequenced in a study of CD8 T cells in Susac syndrome. It was with random hexamers that 0.5 to 1 ug RNA was reverse transcribed. TCRdb reanalysed the immunoSEQ multiplex PCR reads using MiXCR and keeps one entry per CDR3 protein. Found here are around 80,000 distinct CDR3 sequences, around 94% of them singletons; the top ten hold about 0.28%. What was sequenced was CD8+ T cells from PBMCs. These receptors were obtained from a human donor in good health.

The J gene is TRBJ2-7, the V gene TRBV28; the D is unclear. The germline V gene encodes CDR1 MDHEN and CDR2 SYDVKM. The CDR3 is made up of 14 amino acids. Deletions cut 10 bases from V and 7 bases from J, with 23 bases between. CDR3 in amino acids: CATKPVGLYGEQYV. The CDR3 DNA reads TGTGCCACCAAACCGGTAGGCCTTTACGGGGAGCAGTACGTC.

V gene TRBV7-9 combines with J gene TRBJ2-5; 12 bases map to TRBD2. Germline V CDR1 and CDR2: SEHNR, FQNEAQ (reference sequence). CDR3 size: 16 residues. With V trimmed by 3 bases and J by 2 bases, 4 bases remained unmatched. As DNA, the CDR3 is TGTGCCAGCAGCTTCGGGACTAGCGGGCCTCAAGAGACCCAGTACTTC. Protein: CASSFGTSGPQETQYF.